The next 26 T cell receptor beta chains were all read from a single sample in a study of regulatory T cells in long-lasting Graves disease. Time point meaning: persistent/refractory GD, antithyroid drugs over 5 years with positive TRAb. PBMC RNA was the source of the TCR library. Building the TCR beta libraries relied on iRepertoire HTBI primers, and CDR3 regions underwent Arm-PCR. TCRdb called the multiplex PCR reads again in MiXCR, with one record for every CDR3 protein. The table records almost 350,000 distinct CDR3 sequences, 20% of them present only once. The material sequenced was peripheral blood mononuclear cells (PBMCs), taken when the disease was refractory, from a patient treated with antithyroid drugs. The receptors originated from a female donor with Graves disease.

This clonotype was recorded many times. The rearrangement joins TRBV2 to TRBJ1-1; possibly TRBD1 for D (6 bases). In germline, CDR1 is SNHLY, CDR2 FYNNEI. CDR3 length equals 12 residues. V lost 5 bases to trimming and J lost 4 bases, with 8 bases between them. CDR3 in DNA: TGTGCCAGCAGTAAGACAGGCACTGAAGCTTTCTTT. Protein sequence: CASSKTGTEAFF.

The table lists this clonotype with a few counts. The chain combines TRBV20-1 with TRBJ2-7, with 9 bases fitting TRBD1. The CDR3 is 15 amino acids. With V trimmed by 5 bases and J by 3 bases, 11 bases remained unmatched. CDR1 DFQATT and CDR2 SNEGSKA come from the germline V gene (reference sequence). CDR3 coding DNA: TGCAGTGCTGTCCCCGGGACAGGGTCCAACTACGAGCAGTACTTC. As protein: CSAVPGTGSNYEQYF.

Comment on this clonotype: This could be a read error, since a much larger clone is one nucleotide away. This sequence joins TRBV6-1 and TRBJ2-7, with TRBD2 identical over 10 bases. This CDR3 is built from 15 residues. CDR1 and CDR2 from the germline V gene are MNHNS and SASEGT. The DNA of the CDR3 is TGTGCCAGCAGGGATAGCGGGAGGTCTCACTACGAGCAGCACTTC. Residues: CASRDSGRSHYEQHF.

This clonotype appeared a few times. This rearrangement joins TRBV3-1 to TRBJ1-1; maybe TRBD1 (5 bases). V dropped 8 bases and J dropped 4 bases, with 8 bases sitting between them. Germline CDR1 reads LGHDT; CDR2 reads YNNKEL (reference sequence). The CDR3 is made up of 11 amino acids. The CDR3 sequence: CASGGSTEAFF. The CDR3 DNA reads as TGTGCCAGCGGGGGTAGCACTGAAGCTTTCTTT.

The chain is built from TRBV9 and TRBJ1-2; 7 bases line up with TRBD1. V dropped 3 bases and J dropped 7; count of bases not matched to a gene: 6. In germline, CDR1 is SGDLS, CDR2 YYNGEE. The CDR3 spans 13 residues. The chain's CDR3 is CASSAVEGAGYTF. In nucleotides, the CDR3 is TGTGCCAGCAGCGCCGTGGAGGGGGCTGGCTACACCTTC.

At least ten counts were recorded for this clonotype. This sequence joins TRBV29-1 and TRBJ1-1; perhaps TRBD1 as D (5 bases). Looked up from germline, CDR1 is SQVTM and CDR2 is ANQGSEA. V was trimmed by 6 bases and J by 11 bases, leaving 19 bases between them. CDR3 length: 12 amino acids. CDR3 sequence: CSVPTGTGNAFF. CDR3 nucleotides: TGCAGCGTCCCAACCGGGACCGGGAACGCTTTCTTT.

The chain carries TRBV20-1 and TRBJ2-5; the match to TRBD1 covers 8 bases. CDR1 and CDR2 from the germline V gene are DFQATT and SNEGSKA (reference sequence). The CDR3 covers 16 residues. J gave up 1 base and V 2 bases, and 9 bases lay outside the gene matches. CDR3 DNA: TGCAGTGCTAGACCCATGGACAGGGAGGTCCAAGAGACCCAGTACTTC. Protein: CSARPMDREVQETQYF.

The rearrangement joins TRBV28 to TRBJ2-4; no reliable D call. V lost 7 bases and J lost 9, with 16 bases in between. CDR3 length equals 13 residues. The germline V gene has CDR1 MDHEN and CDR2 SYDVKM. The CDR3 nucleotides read TGTGCCAGCACAAGTAACCTCCTGGGCATTCAGTACTTC. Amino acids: CASTSNLLGIQYF.

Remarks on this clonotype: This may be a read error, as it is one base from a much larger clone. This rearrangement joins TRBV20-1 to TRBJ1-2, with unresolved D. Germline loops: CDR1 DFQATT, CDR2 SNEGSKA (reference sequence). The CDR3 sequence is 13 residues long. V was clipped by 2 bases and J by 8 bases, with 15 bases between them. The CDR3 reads CSARSETRPGYTF. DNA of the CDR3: TGCAGTGCTAGATCCGAGACGCGCCCCGGCTACACCTTC.

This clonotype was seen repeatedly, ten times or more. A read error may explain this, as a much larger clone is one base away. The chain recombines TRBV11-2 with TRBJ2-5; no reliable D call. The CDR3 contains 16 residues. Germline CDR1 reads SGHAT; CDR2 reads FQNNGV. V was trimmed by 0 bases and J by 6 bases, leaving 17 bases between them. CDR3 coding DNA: TGTGCCAGCAGCTTAGATTTCCTAGTGGGAAGCAAGACCCAGTACTTC. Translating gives CASSLDFLVGSKTQYF.

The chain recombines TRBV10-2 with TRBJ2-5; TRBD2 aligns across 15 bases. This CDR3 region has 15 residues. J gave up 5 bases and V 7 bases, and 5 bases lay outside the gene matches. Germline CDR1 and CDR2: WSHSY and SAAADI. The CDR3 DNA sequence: TGCGCCAGCACCCCGGGACTAGCGGGGGGTGAGACCCAGTACTTC. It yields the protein CASTPGLAGGETQYF.

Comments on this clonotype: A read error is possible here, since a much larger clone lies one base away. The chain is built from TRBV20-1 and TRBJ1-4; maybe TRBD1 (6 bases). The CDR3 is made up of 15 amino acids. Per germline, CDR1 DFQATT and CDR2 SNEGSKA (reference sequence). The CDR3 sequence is CSAGDNGGTNEKLFF. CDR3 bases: TGCAGTGCTGGAGATAATGGGGGCACCAATGAAAAACTGTTTTTT.

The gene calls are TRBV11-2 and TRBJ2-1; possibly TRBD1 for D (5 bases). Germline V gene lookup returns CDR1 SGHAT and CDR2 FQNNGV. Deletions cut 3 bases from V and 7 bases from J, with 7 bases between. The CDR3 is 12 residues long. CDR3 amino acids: CASSFGANEQFF. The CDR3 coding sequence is TGTGCCAGCAGCTTTGGGGCGAATGAGCAGTTCTTC. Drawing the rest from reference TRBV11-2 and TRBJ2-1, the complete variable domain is EAGVAQSPRYKIIEKRQSVAFWCNPISGHATLYWYQQILGQGPKLLIQFQNNGVVDDSQLPKDRFSAERLKGVDSTLKIQPAKLEDSAVYLCASSFGANEQFFGPGTRLTVL.

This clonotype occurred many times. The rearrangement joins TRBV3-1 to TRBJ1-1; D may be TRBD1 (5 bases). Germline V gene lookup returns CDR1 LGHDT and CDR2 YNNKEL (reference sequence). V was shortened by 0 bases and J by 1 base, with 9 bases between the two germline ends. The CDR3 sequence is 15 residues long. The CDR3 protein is CASSQEGAGNTEAFF. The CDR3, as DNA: TGTGCCAGCAGCCAAGAAGGGGCAGGGAACACTGAAGCTTTCTTT.

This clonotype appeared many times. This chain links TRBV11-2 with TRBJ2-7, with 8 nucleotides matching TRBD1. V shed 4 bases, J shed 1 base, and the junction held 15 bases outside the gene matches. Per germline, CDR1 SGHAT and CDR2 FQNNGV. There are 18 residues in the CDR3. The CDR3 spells CASSSFRGRQGTSYEQYF. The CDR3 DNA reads TGTGCCAGCAGCTCTTTTAGGGGGAGACAGGGGACATCCTACGAGCAGTACTTC. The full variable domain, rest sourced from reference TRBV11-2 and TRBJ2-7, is EAGVAQSPRYKIIEKRQSVAFWCNPISGHATLYWYQQILGQGPKLLIQFQNNGVVDDSQLPKDRFSAERLKGVDSTLKIQPAKLEDSAVYLCASSSFRGRQGTSYEQYFGPGTRLTVT.

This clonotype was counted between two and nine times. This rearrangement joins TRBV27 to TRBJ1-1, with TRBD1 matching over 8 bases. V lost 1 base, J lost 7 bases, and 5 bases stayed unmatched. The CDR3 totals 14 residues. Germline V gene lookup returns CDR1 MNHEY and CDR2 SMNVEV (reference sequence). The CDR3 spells CASSLLSGGHEAFF. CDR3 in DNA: TGTGCCAGCAGTTTATTATCAGGGGGCCATGAAGCTTTCTTT.

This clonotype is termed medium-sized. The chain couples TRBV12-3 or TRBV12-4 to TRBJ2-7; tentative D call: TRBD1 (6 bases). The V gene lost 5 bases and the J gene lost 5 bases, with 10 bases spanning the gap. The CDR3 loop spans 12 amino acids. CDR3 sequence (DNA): TGTGCCAGCAGTGACCCAGGGGACGAGCAGTACTTC. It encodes CASSDPGDEQYF.

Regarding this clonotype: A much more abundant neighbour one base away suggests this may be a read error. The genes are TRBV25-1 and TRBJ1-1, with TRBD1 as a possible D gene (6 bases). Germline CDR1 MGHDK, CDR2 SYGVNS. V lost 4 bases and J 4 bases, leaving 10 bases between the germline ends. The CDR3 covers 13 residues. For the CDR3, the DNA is TGTGCCAGCAGTGTCCAGGGGAGCACTGAAGCTTTCTTT. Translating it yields CASSVQGSTEAFF. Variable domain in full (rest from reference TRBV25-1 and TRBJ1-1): EADIYQTPRYLVIGTGKKITLECSQTMGHDKMYWYQQDPGMELHLIHYSYGVNSTEKGDLSSESTVSRIRTEHFPLTLESARPSHTSQYLCASSVQGSTEAFFGQGTRLTVV.

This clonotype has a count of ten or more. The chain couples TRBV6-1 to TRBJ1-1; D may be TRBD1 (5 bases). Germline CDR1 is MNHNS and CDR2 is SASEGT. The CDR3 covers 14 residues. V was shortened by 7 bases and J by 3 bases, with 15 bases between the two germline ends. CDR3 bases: TGTGCCAGCACCGCCCGGACGGGGGACACTGAAGCTTTCTTT. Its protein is CASTARTGDTEAFF.

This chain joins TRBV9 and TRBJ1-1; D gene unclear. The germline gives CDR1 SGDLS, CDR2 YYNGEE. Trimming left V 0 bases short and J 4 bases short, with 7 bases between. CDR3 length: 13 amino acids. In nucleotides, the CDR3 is TGTGCCAGCAGCGTAGTTAGCGGCACTGAAGCTTTCTTT. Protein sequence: CASSVVSGTEAFF.

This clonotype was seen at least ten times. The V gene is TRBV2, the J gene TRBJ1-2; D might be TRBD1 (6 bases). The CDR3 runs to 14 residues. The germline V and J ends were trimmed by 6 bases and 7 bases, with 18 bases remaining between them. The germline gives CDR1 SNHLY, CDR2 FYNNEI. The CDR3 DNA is TGTGCCAGCAGCCTCATGGGGGCCGGCGGTGGCTACACCTTC. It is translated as CASSLMGAGGGYTF.

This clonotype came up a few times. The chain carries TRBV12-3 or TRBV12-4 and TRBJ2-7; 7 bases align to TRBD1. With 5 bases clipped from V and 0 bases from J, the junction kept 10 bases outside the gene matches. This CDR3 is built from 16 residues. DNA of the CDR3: TGTGCCAGCAGTCCAAGGGGGCAGGGGCTCTCCTACGAGCAGTACTTC. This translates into CASSPRGQGLSYEQYF.

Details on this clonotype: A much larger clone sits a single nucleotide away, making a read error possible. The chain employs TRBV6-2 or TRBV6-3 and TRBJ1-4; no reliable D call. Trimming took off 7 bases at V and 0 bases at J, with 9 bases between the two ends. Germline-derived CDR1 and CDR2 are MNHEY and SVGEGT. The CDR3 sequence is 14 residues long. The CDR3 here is CASKKEPTNEKLFF. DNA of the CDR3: TGTGCCAGCAAGAAGGAGCCAACTAATGAAAAACTGTTTTTT.

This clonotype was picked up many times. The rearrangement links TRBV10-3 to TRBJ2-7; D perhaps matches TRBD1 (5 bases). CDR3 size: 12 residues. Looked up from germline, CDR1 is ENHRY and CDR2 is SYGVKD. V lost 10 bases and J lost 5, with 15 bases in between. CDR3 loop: CATEGDSDEQYF. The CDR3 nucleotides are TGTGCCACCGAAGGGGATTCGGACGAGCAGTACTTC.

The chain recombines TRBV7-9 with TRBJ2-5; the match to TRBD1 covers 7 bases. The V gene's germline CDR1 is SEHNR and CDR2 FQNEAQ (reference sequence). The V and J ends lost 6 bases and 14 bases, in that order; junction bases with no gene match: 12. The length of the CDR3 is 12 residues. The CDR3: CASRLGDRQGYF. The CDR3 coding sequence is TGTGCCAGCAGGCTGGGGGATCGACAGGGATACTTC. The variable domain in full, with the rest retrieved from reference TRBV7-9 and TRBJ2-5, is DTGVSQNPRHKITKRGQNVTFRCDPISEHNRLYWYRQTLGQGPEFLTYFQNEAQLEKSRLLSDRFSAERPKGSFSTLEIQRTEQGDSAMYLCASRLGDRQGYFGPGTRLLVL.

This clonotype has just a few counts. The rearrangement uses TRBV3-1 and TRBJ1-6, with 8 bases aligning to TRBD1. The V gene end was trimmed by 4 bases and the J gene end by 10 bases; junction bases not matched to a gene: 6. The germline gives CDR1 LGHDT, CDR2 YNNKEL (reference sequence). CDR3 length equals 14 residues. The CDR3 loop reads CASSPGQGESPLHF. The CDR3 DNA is TGTGCCAGCAGCCCCGGACAGGGAGAGTCACCCCTCCACTTT.